This is a list of T cell receptor beta chains from one sample in a study of cytotoxic CD8 clonotypes in ibrutinib-treated CLL. The table came from immunoSEQ multiplex PCR; TCRdb's copy has only in-frame clones and leaves some out. The sample holds 150,000 to 200,000 clones, over 65% seen once. Sample: PBMCs, taken after 12 months of ibrutinib treatment. The receptors here all came from a human donor with chronic lymphocytic leukemia. The CDR3 runs from the conserved cysteine through the conserved F or W. The D gene is left open where the match is weak. Expanded clones get a size class; other rows say once, few or many, or leave the size out.

j_call clone_size d_call v_call cdr3_aa cdr3_nt
TRBJ2-1 - TRBD2 TRBV9 CASSVEGRTSGYNEQFF TGTGCCAGCAGCGTAGAGGGAAGGACTAGCGGATACAATGAGCAGTTCTTC
TRBJ1-2 - - TRBV7-9 CASSLAAFYGYTF TGTGCCAGCAGCTTAGCCGCCTTCTATGGCTACACCTTC
TRBJ2-1 - - TRBV6-5 CASSYQGGISNEQFF TGTGCCAGCAGTTACCAGGGCGGGATTAGCAATGAGCAGTTCTTC
TRBJ2-5 once - TRBV6-5 CASSYGGAQETQYF TGTGCCAGCAGTTACGGGGGGGCCCAAGAGACCCAGTACTTC
TRBJ1-5 - TRBD1 TRBV7-2 CASSSDRASQPQHF TGTGCCAGCAGTTCTGACAGGGCCTCTCAGCCCCAGCATTTT
TRBJ2-7 - - TRBV11-2 CASSLGLGGDYEQYF TGTGCCAGCAGCTTAGGCTTGGGCGGGGACTACGAGCAGTACTTC
TRBJ2-2 - TRBD1 TRBV7-2 CASSRGQTNTGELFF TGTGCCAGCAGCCGGGGACAGACGAACACCGGGGAGCTGTTTTTT
TRBJ1-4 - TRBD1 TRBV7-9 CASSPGTGPNEKLFF TGTGCCAGCAGCCCTGGGACAGGGCCTAATGAAAAACTGTTTTTT
TRBJ2-1 - - TRBV6-1 CASSNRVGTYNEQFF TGTGCCAGCAGTAACAGGGTTGGGACCTACAATGAGCAGTTCTTC
TRBJ2-3 - TRBD2 TRBV7-3 CASSPRSSGEGDTQYF TGTGCCAGCAGCCCGCGAAGTAGCGGGGAAGGCGATACGCAGTATTTT
TRBJ2-7 - - TRBV7-8 CASSEIRQKPYEQYF TGTGCCAGCAGCGAGATACGACAGAAACCCTACGAGCAGTACTTC
TRBJ2-6 once - TRBV19 CASSIGLSGANVLTF TGTGCCAGTAGTATCGGGTTATCTGGGGCCAACGTCCTGACTTTC
TRBJ1-1 few - TRBV5-4 CASSPGSAEAFF TGTGCCAGCAGCCCCGGGAGCGCTGAAGCTTTCTTT
TRBJ2-7 - TRBD1 TRBV18 CASSPGQGAYEQYF TGTGCCAGCTCGCCGGGACAGGGGGCCTACGAGCAGTACTTC
TRBJ2-7 - TRBD2 TRBV28 CASSPPGGGRNEQYF TGTGCCAGCAGTCCGCCGGGAGGAGGTCGAAACGAGCAGTACTTC
TRBJ2-1 - - TRBV7-8 CASSSMGREQFF TGTGCCAGCAGCTCGATGGGGCGGGAGCAGTTCTTC
TRBJ1-2 - TRBD1 TRBV9 CASSGARDSSNYGYTF TGTGCCAGCAGCGGTGCTCGGGACAGCTCTAACTATGGCTACACCTTC
TRBJ2-2 once - TRBV7-9 CASSLHGDTGELFF TGTGCCAGCAGCTTACACGGGGATACCGGGGAGCTGTTTTTT
TRBJ2-1 - TRBD2 TRBV5-1 CASSLRTSGEKYNEQFF TGCGCCAGCAGCTTGAGGACTAGCGGGGAAAAATACAATGAGCAGTTCTTC
TRBJ1-5 - - TRBV10-3 CAISESRGGASQPQHF TGTGCCATCAGTGAGTCGAGGGGGGGCGCCTCGCAGCCCCAGCATTTT
TRBJ1-3 - - TRBV7-2 CASSLSRTGNTIYF TGTGCCAGCAGCTTATCCCGGACTGGAAACACCATATATTTT
TRBJ2-1 - TRBD2 TRBV18 CASSPPGLAGEQFF TGTGCCAGCTCACCACCGGGACTAGCGGGGGAGCAGTTCTTC
TRBJ1-1 once - TRBV4-3 CASSPDRVFVTEAFF TGCGCCAGCAGCCCCGACCGGGTCTTTGTCACTGAAGCTTTCTTT
TRBJ2-3 - TRBD2 TRBV5-1 CASGTSGPTDTQYF TGCGCCAGCGGGACTAGCGGCCCCACAGATACGCAGTATTTT
TRBJ1-6 - - TRBV5-4 CASSFGVDNSPLHF TGTGCCAGCAGCTTTGGGGTCGATAATTCACCCCTCCACTTT
TRBJ2-1 - - TRBV27 CASSLNPGVTGNEQFF TGTGCCAGCAGTTTAAACCCAGGGGTAACCGGAAATGAGCAGTTCTTC
TRBJ2-5 - TRBD1 TRBV10-3 CAISGTGKGDQETQYF TGTGCCATCAGTGGGACAGGGAAGGGGGATCAAGAGACCCAGTACTTC
TRBJ2-5 - - TRBV7-9 CASSLEWVTSRQSETQYF TGTGCCAGCAGCTTAGAGTGGGTAACTAGTCGGCAGTCAGAGACCCAGTACTTC
TRBJ2-1 - TRBD2 TRBV7-3 CASSLGERGYNEQFF TGTGCCAGCAGCTTAGGGGAGCGGGGCTACAATGAGCAGTTCTTC
TRBJ2-7 - - TRBV29-1 CSVEMGIYEQYF TGCAGCGTTGAGATGGGAATCTACGAGCAGTACTTC
TRBJ1-5 many - TRBV2 CASSGAGSPYSNQPQHF TGTGCCAGCAGTGGGGCAGGGTCGCCGTATAGCAATCAGCCCCAGCATTTT
TRBJ2-6 - - TRBV2 CASTLLASGANVLTF TGTGCCAGCACTTTGTTGGCCTCTGGGGCCAACGTCCTGACTTTC
TRBJ1-2 - - TRBV29-1 CSISSDSYGYTF TGCAGCATCAGCTCGGACAGCTATGGCTACACCTTC
TRBJ2-3 - - TRBV10-3 CAISYRSGPDTQYF TGTGCCATCAGTTATAGATCAGGGCCAGATACGCAGTATTTT
TRBJ1-3 - TRBD1 TRBV6-1 CASRRTGVIGNTIYF TGTGCCAGCAGGCGGACAGGGGTTATTGGAAACACCATATATTTT
TRBJ2-7 once - TRBV10-1 CASSEILAGLDEQYF TGCGCCAGCAGTGAGATTCTGGCGGGGCTCGACGAGCAGTACTTC
TRBJ2-1 - TRBD1 TRBV5-5 CASSLEGGDSYNEQFF TGTGCCAGCAGCTTGGAAGGGGGCGACTCCTACAATGAGCAGTTCTTC
TRBJ2-3 - TRBD2 TRBV6-5 CASSPSGGAADTQYF TGTGCCAGCAGTCCTAGCGGGGGGGCCGCAGATACGCAGTATTTT
TRBJ2-7 - TRBD1 TRBV10-3 CAISPTGSSYEQYF TGTGCCATCAGTCCGACAGGGAGCTCCTACGAGCAGTACTTC
TRBJ1-1 - TRBD1 TRBV27 CASSLFLGTVDTEAFF TGTGCCAGCAGTTTATTCTTGGGGACAGTTGACACTGAAGCTTTCTTT